The T cell receptor beta chain under discussion was sequenced for a study of cytomegalovirus exposure and HLA in healthy donors. This CDR3 has 14 amino acids. V lost 5 bases and J lost 3; bases outside the gene matches: 8. Germline assignment: CDR1 SQVTM and CDR2 ANQGSEA. 13 Jbeta primers and 60 Vbeta primers were used for the PCR. Sequenced by immunoSEQ multiplex PCR; TCRdb stores in-frame clones only, minus some. Here the sample spans some 170,000 clones, 82% being singletons. V is TRBV29-1 and J is TRBJ2-7; 9 bases fit TRBD2. The sample consisted of PBMCs. This TCR was sampled from a girl aged 5-17 years in good health and CMV-seropositive. CDR3 bases: TGCAGCGTTATTTTTAGCGGGGGAATCTACGAGCAGTACTTC. Its translation is CSVIFSGGIYEQYF.